This TCR beta chain came from a study of technical replicates of blood from several donors. Germline V gives CDR1 LGHNA, CDR2 YNFKEQ. CDR3 size: 18 residues. After removal of 2 bases from V and 3 bases from J, the junction contained 11 bases not matched to a gene. TCRdb keeps only in-frame clones here, not all; method: immunoSEQ multiplex PCR. The top ten hold 0.2% to 0.3% of the sample, which has tens of thousands of clones, approximately 94% seen once. This chain links TRBV4-2 with TRBJ2-3; 10 bases are shared with TRBD2. The clonotype was recovered from a human donor in good health. The sample was T cells isolated from PBMCs. The chain's CDR3 is CASSQRASGRGQTDTQYF. The CDR3 DNA reads as TGTGCCAGCAGCCAACGGGCTAGCGGGAGAGGACAGACAGATACGCAGTATTTT.